These 30 T cell receptor beta chains were all obtained from the same sample, sequenced in a study of technical replicates of blood from several donors. Sequencing used immunoSEQ multiplex PCR; TCRdb keeps in-frame clones, though not all of them. The sample has about 61,000 clones, around 97% seen once; the top ten hold 0.15% to 0.25%. The specimen was T cells isolated from PBMCs. These receptors were collected from a human donor in good health.

The V call is TRBV7-9, the J call TRBJ1-2; 7 nucleotides align to TRBD1. V trimming: 6 bases; J trimming: 7 bases; junction bases outside the gene matches: 8. The germline V gene encodes CDR1 SEHNR and CDR2 FQNEAQ (reference sequence). CDR3 length: 13 residues. The CDR3 sequence is CASRLDRDRGYTF. DNA of the CDR3: TGTGCCAGCAGACTAGACAGGGATCGTGGCTACACCTTC.

This clone was found a few times. The V gene is TRBV6-4, the J gene TRBJ2-1; no clear D gene. CDR1 is MRHNA and CDR2 is SNTAGT in the germline V gene. The V and J ends lost 4 bases and 0 bases respectively, with 10 bases between them. This CDR3 has 15 residues. As DNA, the CDR3 is TGTGCCAGCAGTGTGTTTGCCGGCTCCTACAATGAGCAGTTCTTC. Translation gives CASSVFAGSYNEQFF.

The chain joins TRBV28 to TRBJ2-5; maybe TRBD2 (5 bases). CDR3 size: 16 residues. CDR1 and CDR2 from the germline V gene are MDHEN and SYDVKM. V was shortened by 1 base and J by 5 bases, with 17 bases between the two germline ends. CDR3 nucleotides: TGTGCCAGCAGTTTATACAGCGGAGCTCACAAGGAGACCCAGTACTTC. It specifies CASSLYSGAHKETQYF.

This chain joins TRBV14 and TRBJ2-2, with D unclear. The CDR3 sequence is 13 residues long. Between the trimmed V and J ends, which lost 8 bases and 2 bases, there was a span of 9 bases. Germline V CDR1 and CDR2: SGHDN, FVKESK. CDR3 amino acids: CASQQKNTGELFF. The DNA of the CDR3 is TGTGCCAGCCAACAGAAAAACACCGGGGAGCTGTTTTTT. Drawing the rest from reference TRBV14 and TRBJ2-2, the complete variable domain is EAGVTQFPSHSVIEKGQTVTLRCDPISGHDNLYWYRRVMGKEIKFLLHFVKESKQDESGMPNNRFLAERTGGTYSTLKVQPAELEDSGVYFCASQQKNTGELFFGEGSRLTVL.

This clone was detected once. The chain uses TRBV27 and TRBJ2-1; tentative D call: TRBD1 (5 bases). Germline CDR1 reads MNHEY; CDR2 reads SMNVEV (reference sequence). Trimming shortened V by 4 bases and J by 0 bases, and 10 bases separated the two germline ends. CDR3 length: 15 amino acids. DNA for the CDR3: TGTGCCAGCAGTTGGGCAGGGTTCTCCTACAATGAGCAGTTCTTC. Its translation is CASSWAGFSYNEQFF.

The chain joins TRBV5-1 to TRBJ2-1; D perhaps matches TRBD1 (6 bases). Per the germline V gene, CDR1 is SGHRS and CDR2 is YFSETQ. This CDR3 spans 16 amino acids. V shed 0 bases and J shed 6 bases, with 16 bases lying between them. Here the CDR3 reads CASSLVMRVTGNEQFF. Here the CDR3 DNA reads TGCGCCAGCAGCTTGGTTATGCGGGTGACAGGCAATGAGCAGTTCTTC.

V gene TRBV10-3 combines with J gene TRBJ1-6, with 8 bases fitting TRBD1. From germline, CDR1 is ENHRY and CDR2 SYGVKD. With 4 bases clipped from V and 4 bases from J, the junction kept 12 bases outside the gene matches. The CDR3 is 18 residues long. Written as DNA, the CDR3 is TGTGCCATCAGTGTTAGGTATGGGCGGACAGGGTATAATTCACCCCTCCACTTT. This encodes CAISVRYGRTGYNSPLHF.

The CDR3 DNA sequence: TGTGCCATCAGGGACTCGGCAGATACGCAGTATTTT. This sequence encodes CAIRDSADTQYF. The chain combines TRBV10-3 with TRBJ2-3, with a possible D match to TRBD2 (5 bases). This CDR3 contains 12 residues. Per the germline V gene, CDR1 is ENHRY and CDR2 is SYGVKD. V lost 6 bases and J lost 4, with 8 bases in between.

V gene TRBV6-6 combines with J gene TRBJ2-3; 8 nucleotides line up with TRBD1. The germline CDR1 and CDR2 sequences are MNHNY and SVGAGI (reference sequence). Trimming took 4 bases from V and 6 from J; bases not matched to a gene: 3. CDR3 length equals 13 residues. The CDR3 sequence: CASSWRTGDTQYF. The DNA for the CDR3 is TGTGCCAGCAGTTGGCGGACAGGGGATACGCAGTATTTT.

The rearrangement joins TRBV5-1 to TRBJ1-2; TRBD1 agrees at 8 bases. The V gene end was trimmed by 4 bases and the J gene end by 4 bases; junction bases not matched to a gene: 9. The CDR3 extends over 15 amino acids. Germline-derived CDR1 and CDR2 are SGHRS and YFSETQ. The CDR3 here is CASSPRTGLSYGYTF. CDR3 in DNA: TGCGCCAGCAGCCCCAGGACAGGGCTTAGCTATGGCTACACCTTC. Full variable domain (rest looked up from reference TRBV5-1 and TRBJ1-2): KAGVTQTPRYLIKTRGQQVTLSCSPISGHRSVSWYQQTPGQGLQFLFEYFSETQRNKGNFPGRFSGRQFSNSRSEMNVSTLELGDSALYLCASSPRTGLSYGYTFGSGTRLTVV.

The J gene is TRBJ2-7, the V gene TRBV6-5, with 9 bases fitting TRBD1. Germline values: CDR1 MNHEY, CDR2 SVGAGI. Losses at the gene ends were 0 bases for V and 4 bases for J; bases not matched to a gene: 4. The CDR3 totals 15 residues. The CDR3 coding sequence is TGTGCCAGCAGTTACTCCGCGGGACAGGGATACGAGCAGTACTTC. This codes for CASSYSAGQGYEQYF.

The chain couples TRBV25-1 to TRBJ2-3, with D possibly matching TRBD1 (5 bases). Looked up from germline, CDR1 is MGHDK and CDR2 is SYGVNS. Trimming pared 8 bases from V and 0 bases from J, leaving 18 bases between. This CDR3 spans 16 amino acids. The CDR3 spells CASGEGAAESTDTQYF. For the CDR3, the DNA is TGTGCCAGCGGAGAAGGGGCAGCCGAAAGCACAGATACGCAGTATTTT.

The CDR3 nucleotides are TGTGCCAGCTCACCCGGGACTACCATGCACGAGCAGTACTTC. This encodes CASSPGTTMHEQYF. The rearrangement uses TRBV18 and TRBJ2-7, with 7 nucleotides matching TRBD2. V lost 3 bases to trimming and J lost 5 bases; unmatched junction nucleotides: 7. The CDR3 runs 14 residues. Germline V gene data show CDR1 as KGHSH and CDR2 as LQKENI.

The V gene is TRBV9, the J gene TRBJ2-2; TRBD2 agrees at 9 bases. CDR1 SGDLS and CDR2 YYNGEE come from the germline V gene. The J segment lost 9 bases and the V segment lost 2 bases, leaving 8 bases of the junction unmatched. The CDR3 contains 15 residues. In DNA, the CDR3 is TGTGCCAGCAGCGTTAGCGGGGGCCCATCTTGGGAGCTGTTTTTT. Protein: CASSVSGGPSWELFF.

J is TRBJ2-7 and V is TRBV9; perhaps TRBD2 as D (7 bases). V lost 5 bases to trimming and J lost 2 bases, with 17 bases between them. CDR1 is SGDLS and CDR2 is YYNGEE in the germline V gene. The CDR3 has 15 amino acids. The CDR3 DNA reads as TGTGCCAGCAGTATAACGTGGGGGGGCACCTACGAGCAGTACTTC. Encoded protein: CASSITWGGTYEQYF.

The chain joins TRBV5-4 to TRBJ2-2, with 14 bases fitting TRBD2. Germline CDR1 is SGHNT and CDR2 is YYREEE (reference sequence). J was trimmed by 7 bases and V by 10 bases; bases with no gene match: 15. The length of the CDR3 is 17 residues. CDR3 nucleotides: TGTGCCGCGGGACTAGCGGGAGACGACGTTTTAGGCGGGGAGCTGTTTTTT. This codes for CAAGLAGDDVLGGELFF.

The V and J genes are TRBV28 and TRBJ1-1; D is uncertain. Germline values: CDR1 MDHEN, CDR2 SYDVKM. The V end was cut by 9 bases, the J end by 0 bases, with 8 bases between. CDR3 size: 12 residues. CDR3 coding DNA: TGTGCCAGTTTTCAGGTGAACACTGAAGCTTTCTTT. It is translated as CASFQVNTEAFF.

The chain joins TRBV5-4 to TRBJ1-1; 7 positions agree with TRBD1. Per the germline V gene, CDR1 is SGHNT and CDR2 is YYREEE (reference sequence). V lost 3 bases and J lost 9; bases outside the gene matches: 5. This CDR3 is built from 12 residues. Written as DNA, the CDR3 is TGTGCCAGCAGCTCCGGGACAGATAAAGCTTTCTTT. This codes for CASSSGTDKAFF.

This rearrangement joins TRBV5-1 to TRBJ1-2; maybe TRBD1 (6 bases). V lost 3 bases and J lost 3, with 15 bases in between. CDR3 size: 15 residues. The V gene's germline CDR1 is SGHRS and CDR2 YFSETQ. DNA of the CDR3: TGCGCCAGCAGCTCTCAGGGGACACCTGACTATGGCTACACCTTC. Protein sequence: CASSSQGTPDYGYTF.

There are a few counts of this clone. CDR3 sequence (DNA): TGTGCCAGTAGTATAACCGGGACAGGTTCTTCACCCCTCCACTTT. It translates to CASSITGTGSSPLHF. The chain links TRBV19 to TRBJ1-6, with 8 positions matching TRBD1. The CDR3 has 15 amino acids. The germline gives CDR1 LNHDA, CDR2 SQIVND (reference sequence). Unmatched junction bases numbered 6, after V lost 2 bases and J lost 9 bases.

The V call is TRBV5-1, the J call TRBJ1-2; D call uncertain. Germline CDR1 is SGHRS and CDR2 is YFSETQ. This CDR3 contains 14 residues. Trimming took off 2 bases at V and 2 bases at J, with 10 bases between the two ends. The CDR3 DNA sequence: TGCGCCAGCAGCTTTAGAGCTTCAAACTATGGCTACACCTTC. This sequence encodes CASSFRASNYGYTF.

The gene calls are TRBV14 and TRBJ2-7; possibly TRBD2 for D (5 bases). The V and J ends lost 2 bases and 4 bases respectively, with 9 bases between them. From germline, CDR1 is SGHDN and CDR2 FVKESK. CDR3 size: 13 residues. This CDR3 reads CASSQPGGYEQYF. The CDR3 DNA reads TGTGCCAGCAGCCAACCCGGAGGATACGAGCAGTACTTC.

The chain recombines TRBV7-2 with TRBJ1-3; D not certain. CDR3 length equals 15 residues. V lost 5 bases and J lost 0, with 11 bases in between. The germline gives CDR1 SGHTA, CDR2 FQGNSA. Here the CDR3 reads CASSRVANSGNTIYF. As DNA, the CDR3 is TGTGCCAGCAGCCGGGTCGCAAACTCTGGAAACACCATATATTTT. The full variable domain, rest sourced from reference TRBV7-2 and TRBJ1-3, is GAGVSQSPSNKVTEKGKDVELRCDPISGHTALYWYRQSLGQGLEFLIYFQGNSAPDKSGLPSDRFSAERTGGSVSTLTIQRTQQEDSAVYLCASSRVANSGNTIYFGEGSWLTVV.

The chain employs TRBV28 and TRBJ1-4; 7 bases line up with TRBD1. Germline-derived CDR1 and CDR2 are MDHEN and SYDVKM. V lost 9 bases, J lost 10 bases, and 11 bases stayed unmatched. CDR3 length: 13 residues. Here the CDR3 reads CASKTGVLGKLFF. Written as DNA, the CDR3 is TGTGCCAGTAAAACAGGGGTTTTGGGAAAACTGTTTTTT.

The CDR3 DNA is TGTGCCAGCAGCTCCGGACAGGGATTCGGTCCCTACGAGCAGTACTTC. Translating it yields CASSSGQGFGPYEQYF. The chain carries TRBV7-2 and TRBJ2-7, with 8 positions matching TRBD1. This CDR3 contains 16 residues. J was trimmed by 2 bases and V by 4 bases; bases with no gene match: 10. Germline assignment: CDR1 SGHTA and CDR2 FQGNSA.

The V call is TRBV25-1, the J call TRBJ1-5; D may be TRBD1 (6 bases). V was trimmed by 9 bases and J by 4 bases, leaving 16 bases between them. The CDR3 sequence is 14 residues long. CDR1 is MGHDK and CDR2 is SYGVNS in the germline V gene. The CDR3 spells CASDRSFANQPQHF. CDR3 in DNA: TGTGCCAGTGACAGGTCCTTCGCGAATCAGCCCCAGCATTTT.

The genes are TRBV11-2 and TRBJ2-3, with D hard to call. The germline V gene has CDR1 SGHAT and CDR2 FQNNGV. CDR3 length equals 14 residues. V lost 1 base, J lost 0 bases, and 5 bases lay in between. The DNA of the CDR3 is TGTGCCAGCAGCTTAGGTACTAGCACAGATACGCAGTATTTT. Translating gives CASSLGTSTDTQYF.

This clone occurred once. The gene calls are TRBV29-1 and TRBJ1-1; unclear D gene. CDR1 and CDR2 from the germline V gene are SQVTM and ANQGSEA. V shed 7 bases and J shed 3 bases, with 18 bases lying between them. The CDR3 covers 14 residues. The CDR3 DNA is TGCAGCGCCGGAGAACCGCCGTGGGACACTGAAGCTTTCTTT. Translation gives CSAGEPPWDTEAFF.

The chain has TRBV5-1 and TRBJ1-1; TRBD1 matches 9 bases. Germline V gives CDR1 SGHRS, CDR2 YFSETQ. CDR3 size: 15 residues. After removal of 4 bases from V and 1 base from J, the junction contained 5 bases not matched to a gene. In DNA form, the CDR3 reads TGCGCCAGCAGCAACCGGGACAGGGCGAACACTGAAGCTTTCTTT. It yields the protein CASSNRDRANTEAFF. The variable domain in full, completed from reference TRBV5-1 and TRBJ1-1, reads KAGVTQTPRYLIKTRGQQVTLSCSPISGHRSVSWYQQTPGQGLQFLFEYFSETQRNKGNFPGRFSGRQFSNSRSEMNVSTLELGDSALYLCASSNRDRANTEAFFGQGTRLTVV.

This chain uses TRBV15 with TRBJ1-2; D is perhaps TRBD1 (6 bases). V lost 5 bases and J lost 4, with 17 bases in between. CDR3 size: 15 residues. Germline V lookup: CDR1 LNHNV, CDR2 YYDKDF (reference sequence). Here the CDR3 DNA reads TGTGCCACCAGCGGTGAGGGGGGGCGCGTCTATGGCTACACCTTC. Translation: CATSGEGGRVYGYTF. The full variable domain, with the rest looked up from reference TRBV15 and TRBJ1-2, is DAMVIQNPRYQVTQFGKPVTLSCSQTLNHNVMYWYQQKSSQAPKLLFHYYDKDFNNEADTPDNFQSRRPNTSFCFLDIRSPGLGDTAMYLCATSGEGGRVYGYTFGSGTRLTVV.